The 29 T cell receptor beta chains presented below share a single source sample, sequenced in a study of early T cells in non-severe SARS-CoV-2 infection (dated by TCRdb to the early 2020s). The method was 5' RACE. Instrument used: NextSeq 500. TCRdb's own reprocessing of the public reads used fastp at Q25 and MiXCR and kept productive beta chains. A single entry per CDR3 protein holds the most common genes and DNA from its merged rows. This sample has around 88,000 distinct CDR3 sequences in its table, and roughly an eighth of those were observed once. The top ten constitute roughly 6.4% of the sample. The sample comprised whole blood. The source is an adult who was a healthcare worker with PCR-confirmed SARS-CoV-2 infection or an uninfected control (not recorded which).

V and J are TRBV30 and TRBJ2-7, with unresolved D. The CDR3 is 11 amino acids. The V gene's germline CDR1 is GTSNPN and CDR2 SVGIG (reference sequence). The V end lost 4 bases, the J end lost 5 bases, and 9 bases lay between the germline ends. The CDR3: CAWKGLDEQYF. The CDR3 region has the DNA TGTGCCTGGAAAGGCCTAGACGAGCAGTACTTC.

This clonotype has ten or more counts. The V call is TRBV19, the J call TRBJ2-7, with 11 nucleotides matching TRBD2. After removal of 5 bases from V and 4 bases from J, the junction contained 4 bases not matched to a gene. This CDR3 contains 14 residues. Germline lookup yields CDR1 LNHDA and CDR2 SQIVND (reference sequence). CDR3 loop: CASSVGTSGYEQYF. DNA of the CDR3: TGTGCCAGTAGTGTCGGGACTAGCGGTTACGAGCAGTACTTC.

There are a few counts of this clonotype. The V gene is TRBV5-1, the J gene TRBJ2-1; no definite D call. The CDR3 extends over 13 amino acids. The germline gives CDR1 SGHRS, CDR2 YFSETQ. Trimming shortened V by 0 bases and J by 4 bases, and 5 bases separated the two germline ends. CDR3 in amino acids: CASSLVDYNEQFF. The CDR3 DNA follows: TGCGCCAGCAGCTTGGTCGATTACAATGAGCAGTTCTTC.

This clonotype was picked up a small number of times. The CDR3 nucleotides are TGTGCCATCCCTCTTACAGGGGGCGTGGGCGAAGTAAGCACAGATACGCAGTATTTT. Translation gives CAIPLTGGVGEVSTDTQYF. This sequence joins TRBV13 and TRBJ2-3; 9 nucleotides line up with TRBD1. The CDR3 spans 19 residues. CDR1 and CDR2 from the germline V gene are PRHDT and FYEKMQ (reference sequence). V dropped 10 bases and J dropped 0; count of bases not matched to a gene: 20.

There are many counts of this clonotype. This chain joins TRBV6-1 and TRBJ1-1; D is perhaps TRBD1 (5 bases). The germline gives CDR1 MNHNS, CDR2 SASEGT. The CDR3 runs 12 residues. V was pared by 7 bases and J by 11 bases, with 17 bases between. The DNA for the CDR3 is TGTGCCAGCACCTCCGGGGGTGTCGGCGCTTTCTTT. Its translation is CASTSGGVGAFF.

The chain carries TRBV19 and TRBJ1-2, with D uncertain. The CDR3 loop spans 13 amino acids. Germline V CDR1 and CDR2: LNHDA, SQIVND (reference sequence). The V and J ends lost 0 bases and 8 bases respectively, with 10 bases between them. The CDR3 sequence: CASSIDHRNGYTF. DNA for the CDR3: TGTGCCAGTAGTATAGATCACCGGAACGGCTACACCTTC.

V and J are TRBV7-8 and TRBJ1-1, with D unresolved. V shed 1 base and J shed 6 bases, with 6 bases lying between them. Germline CDR1 is SGHVS and CDR2 is FQNEAQ. The CDR3 length is 12 residues. This CDR3 is CASSLGVSEAFF. The CDR3 DNA is TGTGCCAGCAGCTTAGGGGTTTCTGAAGCTTTCTTT.

Details on this clonotype: A clone one base away is much larger, so this may be a read error. The chain recombines TRBV7-2 with TRBJ1-1; D is ambiguous. Germline values: CDR1 SGHTA, CDR2 FQGNSA. There are 13 residues in the CDR3. The CDR3, as DNA: TGTGTCAGCAGCTTATGGGGGAACACTGAAGCTTTCTTT. Residues: CVSSLWGNTEAFF.

Concerning this clonotype: This could be a read error, since a much larger clone is one nucleotide away. The CDR3 reads CARSNQGAGYGYTF. The CDR3, as DNA: TGTGCCAGAAGTAACCAGGGGGCAGGCTATGGCTACACCTTC. The V call is TRBV19, the J call TRBJ1-2; 8 bases agree with TRBD1. CDR3 length: 14 residues. Per germline, CDR1 LNHDA and CDR2 SQIVND (reference sequence).

The chain is built from TRBV6-6 and TRBJ1-6, with D unclear. In germline, CDR1 is MNHNY, CDR2 SVGAGI (reference sequence). This CDR3 spans 14 amino acids. V was trimmed by 6 bases and J by 9 bases, leaving 15 bases between them. DNA of the CDR3: TGTGCCAGCAGCCATACTAAACCAGGTTCACCCCTCCACTTT. Translating it yields CASSHTKPGSPLHF.

This clonotype turned up a few times. The V gene is TRBV11-3, the J gene TRBJ2-3; D might be TRBD2 (6 bases). V dropped 5 bases and J dropped 5 bases, with 14 bases sitting between them. The germline V gene encodes CDR1 SGHNT and CDR2 YENEEA. The CDR3 has 14 residues. The CDR3 DNA reads TGTGCCAGCAGCCAAAGCGGGTTTGGAGATACGCAGTATTTT. Its protein product is CASSQSGFGDTQYF.

The gene calls are TRBV10-3 and TRBJ2-7; TRBD1 aligns across 8 bases. Trimming at V came to 5 bases and at J to 2 bases, leaving 5 bases not matched to a gene. Germline CDR1 reads ENHRY; CDR2 reads SYGVKD. There are 14 residues in the CDR3. In DNA form, the CDR3 reads TGTGCCATCAGTCCCAGGACAGGGACCTACGAGCAGTACTTC. Its translation: CAISPRTGTYEQYF.

This clonotype has at least ten counts. This sequence joins TRBV20-1 and TRBJ1-2, with 7 bases aligning to TRBD1. The V and J ends lost 5 bases and 5 bases, in that order; junction bases with no gene match: 8. Germline V CDR1 and CDR2: DFQATT, SNEGSKA (reference sequence). This CDR3 has 13 residues. The CDR3 region is CSASQGNVYGYTF. The CDR3, as DNA: TGCAGTGCTTCACAGGGGAATGTGTATGGCTACACCTTC.

This clonotype was seen repeatedly, ten times or more. V usage is TRBV15 and J usage is TRBJ2-1, with 13 bases lining up with TRBD2. Germline V lookup: CDR1 LNHNV, CDR2 YYDKDF (reference sequence). V was pared by 4 bases and J by 7 bases, with 7 bases of the junction left unmatched. The CDR3 is made up of 16 amino acids. The CDR3: CATSIGRTSGRNEQFF. The CDR3 DNA is TGTGCCACCAGCATTGGACGGACTAGCGGGAGAAATGAGCAGTTCTTC.

This clonotype has only one observation. The J gene is TRBJ1-1, the V gene TRBV28; D is unresolved. Per the germline V gene, CDR1 is MDHEN and CDR2 is SYDVKM. The V and J ends lost 1 base and 3 bases respectively, with 6 bases between them. The CDR3 covers 13 residues. The CDR3 nucleotides are TGTGCCAGCAGTTTATCCGGGGACACTGAAGCTTTCTTT. Its translation: CASSLSGDTEAFF.

This rearrangement joins TRBV6-1 to TRBJ2-7, with D unresolved. Germline lookup yields CDR1 MNHNS and CDR2 SASEGT. V lost 6 bases and J lost 0, with 12 bases in between. The CDR3 spans 14 residues. The CDR3 DNA sequence: TGTGCCAGCAGACTCGCGCGAAGCTCCTACGAGCAGTACTTC. Its protein is CASRLARSSYEQYF.

The genes are TRBV5-1 and TRBJ2-5; unclear D gene. V lost 4 bases to trimming and J lost 3 bases, with 13 bases between them. The CDR3 has 14 residues. CDR1 SGHRS and CDR2 YFSETQ come from the germline V gene. CDR3 bases: TGCGCCAGCAGCGCGGACCATATTAAAGAGACCCAGTACTTC. This encodes CASSADHIKETQYF.

This clonotype appeared many times. The chain has TRBV5-5 and TRBJ2-7; weak D call: TRBD2 (6 bases). Germline values: CDR1 SGHKS, CDR2 YYEKEE (reference sequence). V was cut by 0 bases and J by 4 bases, with 14 bases left in between. CDR3 length equals 15 residues. The CDR3 protein is CASSLAGGQNYEQYF. CDR3 bases: TGTGCCAGCAGCTTGGCCGGGGGTCAGAATTACGAGCAGTACTTC.

This clonotype has just a few counts. The chain has TRBV20-1 and TRBJ2-5; TRBD2 aligns across 8 bases. There are 17 residues in the CDR3. The J segment lost 5 bases and the V segment lost 3 bases, leaving 17 bases of the junction unmatched. Per germline, CDR1 DFQATT and CDR2 SNEGSKA (reference sequence). The CDR3 nucleotides read TGCAGTGCTAGTGTGGACGGCCCTAGCGGGTGGTACGAGACCCAGTACTTC. Residues: CSASVDGPSGWYETQYF.

The sample holds a few counts of this clonotype. This chain's CDR3 is CSASPYGSGNTIYF. CDR3 sequence (DNA): TGCAGTGCTAGTCCGTACGGCTCTGGAAACACCATATATTTT. The genes are TRBV20-1 and TRBJ1-3, with D unclear. V dropped 3 bases and J dropped 0 bases, with 9 bases sitting between them. This CDR3 comprises 14 residues. The germline V gene has CDR1 DFQATT and CDR2 SNEGSKA (reference sequence).

V usage is TRBV3-1 and J usage is TRBJ1-5; D unresolved. V lost 0 bases, J lost 9 bases, and 12 bases lay in between. CDR3 size: 14 residues. Germline loops: CDR1 LGHDT, CDR2 YNNKEL (reference sequence). The CDR3 bases are TGTGCCAGCAGCCAAGATGCGGCGGGTCGGCCCCAGCATTTT. Translated: CASSQDAAGRPQHF.

The J gene is TRBJ2-5, the V gene TRBV15, with D perhaps assigned TRBD1 or TRBD2 (5 bases each). Between the trimmed V and J ends, which lost 0 bases and 8 bases, there was a span of 10 bases. CDR1 is LNHNV and CDR2 is YYDKDF in the germline V gene (reference sequence). The CDR3 length is 13 residues. CDR3 region: CATSRDGGRTQYF. Written as DNA, the CDR3 is TGTGCCACCAGCAGAGATGGGGGTCGAACCCAGTACTTC.

Of note for this clonotype: Given a much more abundant clone one base away, this may be a read error. The CDR3 DNA follows: TGTGCCATCACCCTGGACAGCACAGTTACGCAGTATTTT. Amino acid sequence: CAITLDSTVTQYF. The rearrangement uses TRBV10-3 and TRBJ2-3, with a possible D match to TRBD1 (6 bases). CDR3 size: 13 residues. CDR1 is ENHRY, CDR2 SYGVKD, per germline.

Of note for this clonotype: Given a much more abundant clone one base away, this may be a read error. The chain employs TRBV12-3 or TRBV12-4 and TRBJ1-1, with D hard to call. There are 14 residues in the CDR3. This chain's CDR3 is CACSLSGMNTEAFF. CDR3 DNA sequence: TGTGCCTGCAGCCTGAGCGGGATGAACACTGAAGCTTTCTTT.

The chain uses TRBV6-1 and TRBJ2-1; 9 bases map to TRBD1. V lost 5 bases and J lost 9; bases outside the gene matches: 8. The germline V gene has CDR1 MNHNS and CDR2 SASEGT. The CDR3 length is 14 residues. The CDR3 region has the DNA TGTGCCAGCAGTCTTGGACAGGGGACCGTTGAGCAGTTCTTC. It yields the protein CASSLGQGTVEQFF.

The gene calls are TRBV27 and TRBJ1-2; 7 bases fit TRBD1. The germline V gene encodes CDR1 MNHEY and CDR2 SMNVEV (reference sequence). The CDR3 has 16 amino acids. J was trimmed by 2 bases and V by 4 bases; bases with no gene match: 10. The CDR3 region has the DNA TGTGCCAGCAGTTATACTCCCGCGACAGGGAACTATGGCTACACCTTC. Translation: CASSYTPATGNYGYTF.

This clonotype showed up just a few times. V is TRBV12-3 or TRBV12-4 and J is TRBJ2-5; D is uncertain. The CDR3 is made up of 12 amino acids. Trimming pared 5 bases from V and 3 bases from J, leaving 7 bases between. The CDR3 spells CASSPQKETQYF. In nucleotides, the CDR3 is TGTGCCAGCAGTCCCCAAAAAGAGACCCAGTACTTC.

This clonotype was recorded at least ten times. The V and J genes are TRBV10-3 and TRBJ2-7; D gene uncertain. CDR1 is ENHRY and CDR2 is SYGVKD in the germline V gene. The CDR3 has 12 residues. V was clipped by 0 bases and J by 2 bases, with 2 bases between them. CDR3 in amino acids: CAISESTYEQYF. As DNA, the CDR3 is TGTGCCATCAGTGAGTCAACCTACGAGCAGTACTTC.

This clonotype came up a few times. The chain is built from TRBV9 and TRBJ2-2; D may be TRBD2 (6 bases). Germline assignment: CDR1 SGDLS and CDR2 YYNGEE. Trimming stripped 4 bases from V and 2 bases from J, with 12 bases between. This CDR3 spans 15 amino acids. The CDR3 bases are TGTGCCAGCAGCCCTTGGGACTCTAACACCGGGGAGCTGTTTTTT. It codes for CASSPWDSNTGELFF.